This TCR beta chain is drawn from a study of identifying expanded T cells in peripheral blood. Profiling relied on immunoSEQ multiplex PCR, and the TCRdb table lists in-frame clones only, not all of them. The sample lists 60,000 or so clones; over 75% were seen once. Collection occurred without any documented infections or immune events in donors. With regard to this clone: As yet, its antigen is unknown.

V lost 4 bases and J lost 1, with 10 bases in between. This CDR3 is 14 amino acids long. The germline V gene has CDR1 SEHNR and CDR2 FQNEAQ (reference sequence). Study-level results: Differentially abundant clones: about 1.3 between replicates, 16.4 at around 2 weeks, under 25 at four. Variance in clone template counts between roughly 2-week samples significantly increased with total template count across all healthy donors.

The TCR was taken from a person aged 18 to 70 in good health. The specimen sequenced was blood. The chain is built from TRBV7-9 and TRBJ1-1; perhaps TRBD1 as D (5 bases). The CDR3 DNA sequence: TGTGCCAGCAGCTATACGACAGCGAACACTGAAGCTTTCTTT. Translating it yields CASSYTTANTEAFF.